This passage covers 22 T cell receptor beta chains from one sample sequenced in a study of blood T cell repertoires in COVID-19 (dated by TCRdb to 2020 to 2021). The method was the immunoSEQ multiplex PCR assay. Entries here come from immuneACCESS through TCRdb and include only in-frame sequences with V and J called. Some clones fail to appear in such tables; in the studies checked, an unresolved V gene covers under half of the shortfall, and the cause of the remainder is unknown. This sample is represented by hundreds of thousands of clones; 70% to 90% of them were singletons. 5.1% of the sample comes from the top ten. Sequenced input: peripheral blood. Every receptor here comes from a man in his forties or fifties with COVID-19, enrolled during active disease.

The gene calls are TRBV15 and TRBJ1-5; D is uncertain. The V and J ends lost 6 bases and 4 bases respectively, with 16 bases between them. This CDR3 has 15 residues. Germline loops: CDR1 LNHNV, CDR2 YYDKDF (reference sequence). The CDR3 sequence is CATSTGSQVNQPQHF. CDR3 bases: TGTGCCACCAGTACCGGGAGCCAAGTAAATCAGCCCCAGCATTTT.

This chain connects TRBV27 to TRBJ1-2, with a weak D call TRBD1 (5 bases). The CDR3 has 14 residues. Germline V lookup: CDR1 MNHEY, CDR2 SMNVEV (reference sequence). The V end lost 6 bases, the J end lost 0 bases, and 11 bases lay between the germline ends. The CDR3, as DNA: TGTGCCAGCAGGGCCCTGACAGCTAACTATGGCTACACCTTC. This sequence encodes CASRALTANYGYTF.

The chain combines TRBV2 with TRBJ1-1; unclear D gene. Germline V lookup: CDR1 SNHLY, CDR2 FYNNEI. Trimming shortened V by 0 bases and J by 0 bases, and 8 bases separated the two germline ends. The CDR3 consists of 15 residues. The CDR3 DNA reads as TGTGCCAGCAGTGAAGCGGAGAGAATGAACACTGAAGCTTTCTTT. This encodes CASSEAERMNTEAFF.

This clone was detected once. This CDR3 is CASSPLDRGQTGTQYF. The CDR3 DNA is TGTGCCAGCTCACCCCTCGACCGGGGACAGACCGGGACCCAGTACTTC. The chain employs TRBV18 and TRBJ2-5; 7 nucleotides align to TRBD1. Germline trimming cut 3 bases from V and 7 bases from J; bases unmatched to any gene: 14. CDR1 is KGHSH and CDR2 is LQKENI in the germline V gene. The CDR3 sequence is 16 residues long.

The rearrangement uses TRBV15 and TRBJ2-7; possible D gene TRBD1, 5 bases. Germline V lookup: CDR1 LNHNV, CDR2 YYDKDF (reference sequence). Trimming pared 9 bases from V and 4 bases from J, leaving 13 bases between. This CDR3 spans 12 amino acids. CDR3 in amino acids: CATATVGYEQYF. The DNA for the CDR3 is TGTGCCACTGCGACAGTTGGTTACGAGCAGTACTTC. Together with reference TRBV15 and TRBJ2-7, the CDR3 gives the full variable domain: DAMVIQNPRYQVTQFGKPVTLSCSQTLNHNVMYWYQQKSSQAPKLLFHYYDKDFNNEADTPDNFQSRRPNTSFCFLDIRSPGLGDTAMYLCATATVGYEQYFGPGTRLTVT.

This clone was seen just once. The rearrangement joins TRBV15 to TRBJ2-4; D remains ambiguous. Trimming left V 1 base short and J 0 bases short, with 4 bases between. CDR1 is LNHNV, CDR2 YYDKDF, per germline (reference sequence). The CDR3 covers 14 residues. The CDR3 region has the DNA TGTGCCACCAGCAGAGGGCTAGCCAAAAACATTCAGTACTTC. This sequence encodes CATSRGLAKNIQYF.

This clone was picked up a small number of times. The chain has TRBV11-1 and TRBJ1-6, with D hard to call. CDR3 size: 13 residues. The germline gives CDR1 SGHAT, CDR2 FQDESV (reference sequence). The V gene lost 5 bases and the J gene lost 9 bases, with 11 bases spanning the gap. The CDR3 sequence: CASSPGLSSPLHF. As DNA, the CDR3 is TGTGCCAGCAGCCCGGGATTGAGTTCACCCCTCCACTTT.

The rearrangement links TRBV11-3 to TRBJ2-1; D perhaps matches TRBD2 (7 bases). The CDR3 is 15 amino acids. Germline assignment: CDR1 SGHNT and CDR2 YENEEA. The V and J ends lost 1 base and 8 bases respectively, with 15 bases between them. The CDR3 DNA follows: TGTGCCAGCAGCTTAGCGGCGGGGGCGGGCGATGAGCAGTTCTTC. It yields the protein CASSLAAGAGDEQFF.

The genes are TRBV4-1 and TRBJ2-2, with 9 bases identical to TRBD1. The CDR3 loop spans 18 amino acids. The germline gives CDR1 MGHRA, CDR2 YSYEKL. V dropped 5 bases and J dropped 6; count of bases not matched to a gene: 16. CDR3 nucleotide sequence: TGCGCCAGCAGCGCACTCCCTTCAGACAGGGGGATCGCCGGGGAGCTGTTTTTT. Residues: CASSALPSDRGIAGELFF.

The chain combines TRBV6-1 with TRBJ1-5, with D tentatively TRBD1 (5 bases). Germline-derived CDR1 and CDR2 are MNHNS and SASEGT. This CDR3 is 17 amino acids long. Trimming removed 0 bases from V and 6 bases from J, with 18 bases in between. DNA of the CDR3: TGTGCCAGCAGTGAAGCGATGTCTCACAGGCGCAGTCAGCCCCAGCATTTT. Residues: CASSEAMSHRRSQPQHF.

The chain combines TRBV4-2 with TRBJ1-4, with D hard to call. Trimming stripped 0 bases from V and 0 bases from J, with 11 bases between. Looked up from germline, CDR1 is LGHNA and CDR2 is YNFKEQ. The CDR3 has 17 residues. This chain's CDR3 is CASSQDVLATTNEKLFF. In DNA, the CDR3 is TGTGCCAGCAGCCAAGATGTTTTGGCAACAACTAATGAAAAACTGTTTTTT.

CDR3 DNA: TGTGCCAGCAGCCTGACGCAGGCGTCCACAGATACGCAGTATTTT. The encoded protein is CASSLTQASTDTQYF. The V call is TRBV2, the J call TRBJ2-3; unclear D gene. The V gene's germline CDR1 is SNHLY and CDR2 FYNNEI. The CDR3 contains 15 residues. Trimming took off 6 bases at V and 2 bases at J, with 15 bases between the two ends.

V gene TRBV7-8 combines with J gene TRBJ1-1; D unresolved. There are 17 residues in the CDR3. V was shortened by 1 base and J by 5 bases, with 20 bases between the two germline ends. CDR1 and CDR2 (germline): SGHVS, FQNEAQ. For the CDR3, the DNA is TGTGCCAGCAGCTTAGGGCGGGCCGTAACGTGGTTTACTGAAGCTTTCTTT. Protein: CASSLGRAVTWFTEAFF.

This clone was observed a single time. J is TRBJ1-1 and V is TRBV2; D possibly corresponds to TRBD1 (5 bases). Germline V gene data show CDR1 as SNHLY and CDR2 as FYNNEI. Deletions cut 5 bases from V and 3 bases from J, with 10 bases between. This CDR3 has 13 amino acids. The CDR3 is CASSRGWDTEAFF. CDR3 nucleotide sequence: TGTGCCAGCAGTAGGGGTTGGGACACTGAAGCTTTCTTT.

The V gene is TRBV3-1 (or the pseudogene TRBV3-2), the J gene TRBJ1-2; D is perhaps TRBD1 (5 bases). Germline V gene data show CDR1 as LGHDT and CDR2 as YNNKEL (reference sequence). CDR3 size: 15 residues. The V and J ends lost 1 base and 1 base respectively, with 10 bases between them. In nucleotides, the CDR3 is TGTGCCAGCAGCCAAGGGGGGGTTTTTAACTATGGCTACACCTTC. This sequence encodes CASSQGGVFNYGYTF.

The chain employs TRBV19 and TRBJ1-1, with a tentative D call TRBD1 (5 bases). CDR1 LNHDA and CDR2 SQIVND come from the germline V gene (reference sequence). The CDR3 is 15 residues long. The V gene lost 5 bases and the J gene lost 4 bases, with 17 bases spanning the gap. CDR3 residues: CASSPLGQGPTEAFF. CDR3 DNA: TGTGCCAGTAGTCCCTTAGGGCAGGGCCCCACTGAAGCTTTCTTT.

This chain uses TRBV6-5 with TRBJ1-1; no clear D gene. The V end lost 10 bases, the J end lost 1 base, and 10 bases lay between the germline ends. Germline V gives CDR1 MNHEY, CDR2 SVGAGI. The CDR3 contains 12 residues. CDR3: CATGGRNTEAFF. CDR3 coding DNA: TGTGCCACGGGTGGGAGGAACACTGAAGCTTTCTTT.

DNA for the CDR3: TGTGCCAGCAGCGGCCGGGGGGACGTCACAGATACGCAGTATTTT. It yields the protein CASSGRGDVTDTQYF. The gene calls are TRBV2 and TRBJ2-3; 7 nucleotides match TRBD2. The germline gives CDR1 SNHLY, CDR2 FYNNEI. CDR3 length equals 15 residues. The junction had 8 bases not matched to a gene; V was cut back by 6 bases and J by 2 bases. The full variable domain, in which reference TRBV2 and TRBJ2-3 provide the parts outside the CDR3, is EPEVTQTPSHQVTQMGQEVILRCVPISNHLYFYWYRQILGQKVEFLVSFYNNEISEKSEIFDDQFSVERPDGSNFTLKIRSTKLEDSAMYFCASSGRGDVTDTQYFGPGTRLTVL.

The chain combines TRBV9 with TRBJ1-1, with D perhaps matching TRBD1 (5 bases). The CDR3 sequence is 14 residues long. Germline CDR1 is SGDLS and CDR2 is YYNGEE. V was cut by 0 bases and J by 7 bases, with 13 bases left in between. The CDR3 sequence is CASSVGNAGHEAFF. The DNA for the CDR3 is TGTGCCAGCAGCGTAGGTAACGCAGGACATGAAGCTTTCTTT.

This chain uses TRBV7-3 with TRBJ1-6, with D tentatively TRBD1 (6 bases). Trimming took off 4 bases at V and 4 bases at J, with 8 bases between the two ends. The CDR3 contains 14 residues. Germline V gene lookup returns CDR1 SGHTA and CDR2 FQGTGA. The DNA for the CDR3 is TGTGCCAGCAGCTCGGGACAATATAATTCACCCCTCCACTTT. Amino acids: CASSSGQYNSPLHF.

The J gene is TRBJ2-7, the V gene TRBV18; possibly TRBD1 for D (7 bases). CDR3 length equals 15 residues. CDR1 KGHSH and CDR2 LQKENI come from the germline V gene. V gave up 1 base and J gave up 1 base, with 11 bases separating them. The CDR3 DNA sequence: TGTGCCAGCTCACCACGGAGGGACAGTTCCTACGAGCAGTACTTC. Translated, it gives CASSPRRDSSYEQYF.

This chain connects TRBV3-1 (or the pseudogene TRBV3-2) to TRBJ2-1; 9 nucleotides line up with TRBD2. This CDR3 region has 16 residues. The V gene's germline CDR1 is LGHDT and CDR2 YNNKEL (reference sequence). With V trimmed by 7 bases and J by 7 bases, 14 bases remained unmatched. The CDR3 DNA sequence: TGTGCCAGCATCCTTGATCTGCGGGGGGGCAAAAATGAGCAGTTCTTC. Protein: CASILDLRGGKNEQFF.